Listed below are T cell receptor beta chains from one sample, sequenced in a study of T-cell memory formation after mild COVID-19. TCRdb called the 5' RACE reads again in MiXCR, with one record for every CDR3 protein. Here the sample spans about 310,000 distinct CDR3 sequences, roughly a fifth being singletons. What was sequenced was PBMCs or a T cell subset sorted from them (not recorded which). Receptor source: a man aged 18 to 29 who had mild COVID-19 (a few samples of this study predate the infection). Cell type and time point are not known. The CDR3 runs from the conserved cysteine through the conserved F or W. The D gene is left open where the match is weak. Expanded clones get a size class; other rows say once, few or many, or leave the size out.

CDR3 DNA,CDR3 protein,clone size,V gene,D gene,J gene
TGTGCCAGCAGCTTATTCGTAGGACCCCTCCACTTT,CASSLFVGPLHF,-,TRBV7-2,-,TRBJ1-6
TGTGCCAGCAGCCAACCCCGCGGGGTTACCAACTATGGCTACACCTTC,CASSQPRGVTNYGYTF,-,TRBV11-2,-,TRBJ1-2
TGTGCCAGCAGCCAAGTGGGCAGTCCTTCCTACGAGCAGTACTTC,CASSQVGSPSYEQYF,-,TRBV4-2,-,TRBJ2-7
TGTGCCAGCAGCTACGTAGCGAACACTGAAGCTTTCTTT,CASSYVANTEAFF,-,TRBV6-5,-,TRBJ1-1
TGTGCCAGCAAGGGTGGGAACTCTGGGGCCAACGTCCTGACTTTC,CASKGGNSGANVLTF,few,TRBV28,-,TRBJ2-6
TGTGCCTGGAGTGTGGTACAGGGCGGCGGGGAGCTGTTTTTT,CAWSVVQGGGELFF,few,TRBV30,-,TRBJ2-2
TGTGCCTGGAGGGGCCTCAGGGGGAGCGAGCAGTACTTC,CAWRGLRGSEQYF,few,TRBV7-9,-,TRBJ2-7
TGTGCCGCAGATTCTGAAGCCGGCTCCGGGGAGCTGTTTTTT,CAADSEAGSGELFF,many,TRBV7-9,-,TRBJ2-2
TGTGCCAGCAGCGTATCAGGTTACTCCTACAATGAGCAGTTCTTC,CASSVSGYSYNEQFF,-,TRBV7-3,-,TRBJ2-1
TGTGCCAGCAGTGAAGGGCCTAGCGGGATCTACGAGCAGTACTTC,CASSEGPSGIYEQYF,-,TRBV6-1,TRBD2,TRBJ2-7
TGTGCTAGTGGCGAAGCCAGGGTGGGCCCCTACAATGAGCAGTTCTTC,CASGEARVGPYNEQFF,-,TRBV12-5,-,TRBJ2-1
TGCAGCGTTGTCTCAGGGGGACACACAGATACGCAGTATTTT,CSVVSGGHTDTQYF,-,TRBV29-1,TRBD1,TRBJ2-3
TGTGCCAGCAGCTTAGCACAGGGACCCAGCTCTGGGGCCAACGTCCTGACTTTC,CASSLAQGPSSGANVLTF,-,TRBV7-9,-,TRBJ2-6
TGCAGCGTTGACCCCCGGAGCACCGGGGAGCTGTTTTTT,CSVDPRSTGELFF,-,TRBV29-1,-,TRBJ2-2
TGTGCCGGCCTATCGGGACGGAACACCGGGGAGCTGTTTTTT,CAGLSGRNTGELFF,-,TRBV7-9,-,TRBJ2-2
TGCGCCAGCAGCCAAGAGACAGGGAGCACAGATACGCAGTATTTT,CASSQETGSTDTQYF,few,TRBV4-3,TRBD1,TRBJ2-3
TGCAGTGCTAGAGATCCCGGGACAGGGGACGCAGAGACCCAGTACTTC,CSARDPGTGDAETQYF,-,TRBV20-1,TRBD1,TRBJ2-5
TGTGCCAGCAGCGAAGGACAGGGTGGTGGTTCACCCCTCCACTTT,CASSEGQGGGSPLHF,few,TRBV14,TRBD1,TRBJ1-6
TGCAGTGCTAGAGATAGGGCACAGGGGGCGCGGCCCTATAATTCACCCCTCCACTTT,CSARDRAQGARPYNSPLHF,few,TRBV20-1,TRBD1,TRBJ1-6
TGTGCCAGCAGTTTTCAGGGCTTCACAGATACGCAGTATTTT,CASSFQGFTDTQYF,-,TRBV12-3/TRBV12-4,-,TRBJ2-3
TGTGCCAGCAGTTTTCCGGGCGGGGGTGAAGCTTTCTTT,CASSFPGGGEAFF,few,TRBV12-3/TRBV12-4,-,TRBJ1-1
TGTGCCAGCAGTTTGGTGGGGGGAATCAATGAGCAGTTCTTC,CASSLVGGINEQFF,-,TRBV12-3/TRBV12-4,-,TRBJ2-1
TGTGCCAGCCGCCCCGGGACAGGGAGCTATAGCAATCAGCCCCAGCATTTT,CASRPGTGSYSNQPQHF,few,TRBV6-5,TRBD1,TRBJ1-5
TGTGCCAGCAGCTTAGTATCCTGGGGAACCACTGAAGCTTTCTTT,CASSLVSWGTTEAFF,-,TRBV7-9,-,TRBJ1-1
TGCGCCAGCAGTTCATTTAGCGGGGCTGTATACGAGCAGTACTTC,CASSSFSGAVYEQYF,many,TRBV4-3,TRBD2,TRBJ2-7
TGTGCCAGCAGCTTGCTTGGTGAAACCTACGAGCAGTACTTC,CASSLLGETYEQYF,few,TRBV5-4,-,TRBJ2-7
TGCGCCAGCAGCCAAAATCAGGGATATGGGAACACCGGGGAGCTGTTTTTT,CASSQNQGYGNTGELFF,-,TRBV4-3,-,TRBJ2-2
TGCGCCAGCAGCAGCTTCTCACTAGCGGCGACAGATACGCAGTATTTT,CASSSFSLAATDTQYF,many,TRBV5-1,TRBD2,TRBJ2-3
TGTGCCAGCAGCCAAGATCGGAGAGCGACCCAGTACTTC,CASSQDRRATQYF,few,TRBV3-1,-,TRBJ2-5
TGCAGTGCTAGTCCCAGGGTCCGGGAGACCCAGTACTTC,CSASPRVRETQYF,-,TRBV20-1,-,TRBJ2-5
TGTGCCAGCAGCCCAGACCGACTAGCGGGGGGACGGGAGCAGTACTTC,CASSPDRLAGGREQYF,few,TRBV7-2,TRBD2,TRBJ2-7
TGCGCCAGCAGCTTGGAATCTCCAGGACAGGGGATTCGGGGCCTTTATAATTCACCCCTCCAATTT,CASSLESPGQGIRGLYNSPLQF,few,TRBV5-1,TRBD1,TRBJ1-6
TGTGCCAGCAGCTGGACTAGCGGGTCAGATACGCAGTATTTT,CASSWTSGSDTQYF,-,TRBV9,TRBD2,TRBJ2-3
TGTGCCAGCAGGGTCACGACAGGGGGCTATGGCTACACCTTC,CASRVTTGGYGYTF,many,TRBV11-2,TRBD1,TRBJ1-2
TGTGCCAGCAGCCCGGCGGGAGTTAATGAGCAGTTCTTC,CASSPAGVNEQFF,-,TRBV11-3,TRBD2,TRBJ2-1
TGCGCCAGCAGTTCTCGGACGTCGGCCTATAATTCACCCCTCCACTTT,CASSSRTSAYNSPLHF,-,TRBV5-1,-,TRBJ1-6
TGTGCCAGCAGTGGAGCAGGGGGCTCCTACAATGAGCAGTTCTTC,CASSGAGGSYNEQFF,-,TRBV25-1,TRBD1,TRBJ2-1
TGTGCCAGCAGTTCTCCCGTGCCTTACACAGATACGCAGTATTTT,CASSSPVPYTDTQYF,-,TRBV6-2/TRBV6-3,-,TRBJ2-3
TGTGCCAGCAGCCAGAACCAAATTTCGACCGGGGAGCTGTTTTTT,CASSQNQISTGELFF,-,TRBV14,-,TRBJ2-2
TGTGCCACCAGCAACGGACAGGGAAGCACTGAAGCTTTCTTT,CATSNGQGSTEAFF,few,TRBV15,TRBD1,TRBJ1-1
TGTGCCAGCAGTGACTCCGGGGTTGGACAGCCCCAGCATTTT,CASSDSGVGQPQHF,few,TRBV6-4,-,TRBJ1-5
TGTGCCAGCGGGCGCGACGGCTACACCTTC,CASGRDGYTF,-,TRBV7-2,-,TRBJ1-2
TGCGCCGGACTCTACGAGCAGTACTTC,CAGLYEQYF,-,TRBV5-1,-,TRBJ2-7
TGCGCCAGCAGCGGGGATGGGCAGAACACTGAAGCTTTCTTT,CASSGDGQNTEAFF,-,TRBV5-1,-,TRBJ1-1
TGTGCCAGCTCACCTGCCTTGAGCTCCTACGAGCAGTACTTC,CASSPALSSYEQYF,few,TRBV18,-,TRBJ2-7
TGTGCCAGCAGCTTAACGGGGGATAGCAATCAGCCCCAGCATTTT,CASSLTGDSNQPQHF,-,TRBV7-3,-,TRBJ1-5
TGTGCCAGCAGCCCCAGGGAGGGCCAGCACACTGAAGCTTTCTTT,CASSPREGQHTEAFF,-,TRBV9,-,TRBJ1-1
TGCGCCAGCAGCCCTACTAGCCCCAACTACAATGAGCAGTTCTTC,CASSPTSPNYNEQFF,few,TRBV5-1,-,TRBJ2-1
TGTGCCAGCAGTTTATCGGCAGGGGATACCTACAATGAGCAGTTCTTC,CASSLSAGDTYNEQFF,few,TRBV27,-,TRBJ2-1
TGTGCCAGCAGCGTAGCGGGTTTCACTGAAGCTTTCTTT,CASSVAGFTEAFF,few,TRBV9,-,TRBJ1-1
TGTGCCAGCAGCCCGATGAGCGGCAGCTATGGCTACACCTTC,CASSPMSGSYGYTF,-,TRBV7-6,-,TRBJ1-2
TGTGCCAGCAGCGGTCAACCCAACGGGGAGCTGTTTTTT,CASSGQPNGELFF,few,TRBV28,-,TRBJ2-2
TGTGCCACCAGCAGACAGGGGTTTGAAGAGACCCAGTACTTC,CATSRQGFEETQYF,many,TRBV15,-,TRBJ2-5